This T cell receptor (beta chain) was identified in a study of Ad26.COV2.S vaccination and SARS-CoV-2 variants. Study-level information: Each vaccinee took Ad26.COV2.S intramuscularly, once or twice 56 days apart.

As for treatment: 15 to 20 received Ad26.COV2.S at low or high dose, single or two shots; about five received placebo; per-sample allocation not given. The samples were gathered on day 63 after the first injection of vaccine or placebo. Wuhan-strain spike was delivered by a replication-incompetent Ad26 vector. Produced via immunoSEQ multiplex PCR; TCRdb's table is partial and in-frame only. The sample shows some 290,000 clones, around four fifths of them seen only once. The CDR3 runs to 15 residues. Germline lookup yields CDR1 LNHDA and CDR2 SQIVND (reference sequence). Trimming took 10 bases from V and 2 from J, leaving 18 bases between them.

The chain links TRBV19 to TRBJ1-5; weak D call: TRBD1 (6 bases). This sample comprised peripheral blood, obtained in a trial of Ad26.COV2.S vaccine versus placebo. The TCR sequence derives from a person between 18 and 60 years old who received the Ad26.COV2.S COVID-19 vaccine or a placebo. CDR3 loop: CATQGGQSGNQPQHF. The DNA of the CDR3 is TGTGCCACCCAAGGAGGACAGTCAGGCAATCAGCCCCAGCATTTT.